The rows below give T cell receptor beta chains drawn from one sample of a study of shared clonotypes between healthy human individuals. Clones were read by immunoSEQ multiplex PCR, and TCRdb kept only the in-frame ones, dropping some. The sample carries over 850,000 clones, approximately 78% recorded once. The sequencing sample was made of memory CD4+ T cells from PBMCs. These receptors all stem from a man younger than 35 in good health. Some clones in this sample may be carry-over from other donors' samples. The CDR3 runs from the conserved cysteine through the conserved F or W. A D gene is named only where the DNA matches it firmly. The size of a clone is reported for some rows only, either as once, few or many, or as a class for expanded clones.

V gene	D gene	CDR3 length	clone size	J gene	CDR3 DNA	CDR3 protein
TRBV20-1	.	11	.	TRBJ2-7	TGCAGTGCTAATGAGTACTACGAGCAGTACTTC	CSANEYYEQYF
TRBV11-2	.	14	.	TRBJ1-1	TGTGCCAGCAGCTTGGACCGCCGGGGGACTGAAGCTTTCTTT	CASSLDRRGTEAFF
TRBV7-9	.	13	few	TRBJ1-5	TGTGCCAGCAGCTTATCAGGGGACCAGCCCCAGCATTTT	CASSLSGDQPQHF
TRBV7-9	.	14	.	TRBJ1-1	TGTGCCAGCAGCGCCCTGACAGTGAACACTGAAGCTTTCTTT	CASSALTVNTEAFF
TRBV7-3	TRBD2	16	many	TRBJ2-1	TGTGCCAGCAGCCCCTACGGGACTACTCCCCCCAATGAGCAGTTCTTC	CASSPYGTTPPNEQFF
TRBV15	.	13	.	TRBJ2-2	TGTGCCACCAGCAGAGATCGGATCGGGGAGCTGTTTTTT	CATSRDRIGELFF
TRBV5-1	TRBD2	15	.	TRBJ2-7	TGCGCCAGCAGCTTGTGGGGGAGGGCCTCCTACGAGCAGTACTTC	CASSLWGRASYEQYF
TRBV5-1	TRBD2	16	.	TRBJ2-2	TGCGCCAGCAGCTTTGGGTCTAGCGGGAGAACCGGGGAGCTGTTTTTT	CASSFGSSGRTGELFF
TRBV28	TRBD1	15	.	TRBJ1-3	TGTGCCAGCAGTTCGCCGGCGACAGGGGGAAACACCATATATTTT	CASSSPATGGNTIYF
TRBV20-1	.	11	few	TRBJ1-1	TGCAGTGCGGACGGATACACTGAAGCTTTCTTT	CSADGYTEAFF
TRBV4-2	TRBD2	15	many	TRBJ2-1	TGTGCCAGCAGCCAGCTAGCGGGAGGATCCAATGAGCAGTTCTTC	CASSQLAGGSNEQFF
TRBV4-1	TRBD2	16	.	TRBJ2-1	TGCGCCAGCAGCCAAGGTCTAGCGGGAGGGCTAAATGAGCAGTTCTTC	CASSQGLAGGLNEQFF
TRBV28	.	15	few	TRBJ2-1	TGTGCCAGCAAAACCCCACAGGGACTTCCAGGTGAGCAGTTCTTC	CASKTPQGLPGEQFF
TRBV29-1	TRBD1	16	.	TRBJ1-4	TGCAGCGTAACCGGGACAGGGAGGAGGGGTAATGAAAAACTGTTTTTT	CSVTGTGRRGNEKLFF
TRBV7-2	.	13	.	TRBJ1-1	TGTGCCAGCAGCTTAGTAACCCAGGCCAAAGCTTTCTTT	CASSLVTQAKAFF
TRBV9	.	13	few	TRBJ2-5	TGTGCCAGCAGCGTAGGACCCCAAGAGACCCAGTACTTC	CASSVGPQETQYF
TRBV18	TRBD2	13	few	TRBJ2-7	TGTGCCAGCTCCCCGACTAGCGTGGGCGAGCAGTACTTC	CASSPTSVGEQYF
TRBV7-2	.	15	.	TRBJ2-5	TGTGCCAGCAGCTTAGAGGGGAGCGTGTGGGAGACCCAGTACTTC	CASSLEGSVWETQYF
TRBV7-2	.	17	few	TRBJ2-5	TGTGCCAGCAGCTTGGGGTTAGGGGGTGGGAGTCGAGAGACCCAGTACTTC	CASSLGLGGGSRETQYF
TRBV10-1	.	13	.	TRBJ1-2	TGCGCCAGCAGCGATAGACAGAACTATGGCTACACCTTC	CASSDRQNYGYTF
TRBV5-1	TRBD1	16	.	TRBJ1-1	TGCGCCAGCAGCTTACTACAGGGGGCGAGAGTCACTGAAGCTTTCTTT	CASSLLQGARVTEAFF
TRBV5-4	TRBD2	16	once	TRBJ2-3	TGTGCCAGCAGCCTACGGACTAGCGCGACCACAGATACGCAGTATTTT	CASSLRTSATTDTQYF
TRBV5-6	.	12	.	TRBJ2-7	TGTGCCAGCAGCCTCAACCGGGGCCGCGTGTACTTC	CASSLNRGRVYF
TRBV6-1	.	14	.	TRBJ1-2	TGTGCCAGCCGGGTGGGGGGGCGCAGCTATGGCTACACCTTC	CASRVGGRSYGYTF
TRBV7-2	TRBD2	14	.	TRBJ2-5	TGTGCCAGCAGCTTATCCGGGAGGCCCGGGACCCAGTACTTC	CASSLSGRPGTQYF
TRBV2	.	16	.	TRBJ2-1	TGTGCCAGCAGTGAGGGCAGGGGTTCCCCCTACAATGAGCAGTTCTTC	CASSEGRGSPYNEQFF
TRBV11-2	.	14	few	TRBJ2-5	TGTGCCAGCAGCTTCTCCGGCCTCGAAGGGACCCAGTACTTC	CASSFSGLEGTQYF
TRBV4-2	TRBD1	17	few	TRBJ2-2	TGTGCCAGCAGCCAAGATTTAACAGGGGCCAACACCGGGGAGCTGTTTTTT	CASSQDLTGANTGELFF
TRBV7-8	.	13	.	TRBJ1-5	TGTGCCTGTCGCCGGGACCTAAATCAGCCCCAGCATTTT	CACRRDLNQPQHF
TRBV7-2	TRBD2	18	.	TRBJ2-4	TGTGCCAGCAGGCAGGCCCGGGGGGGTGACCTAGCCAAAAACATTCAGTACTTC	CASRQARGGDLAKNIQYF